This T cell receptor beta chain was captured by sequencing in a study of shared clonotypes between healthy human individuals. Study-wide results and caveats: Donor clonotype sharing was expected to depend on sequencing depth.

Each subset's genomic DNA was split evenly across several immunoSEQ plates. Measured with immunoSEQ multiplex PCR; TCRdb has only the in-frame clones, and not every one. The sample contains some 530,000 clones, 81% of which appear only once. On this clone: The antigen is not known. The sample has other DNA sequences that encode this CDR3 too.

Adults of Caucasian background living in Nashville, Tennessee made up all donors. The V and J ends lost 6 bases and 8 bases respectively, with 10 bases between them. This CDR3 comprises 11 residues. Germline V gene data show CDR1 as SNHLY and CDR2 as FYNNEI. The material sequenced was PBMCs. The clonotype originates from a woman aged 40 to 49 in good health. Some clones in this sample may be carry-over from other donors' samples. The rearrangement uses TRBV2 and TRBJ1-2; no firm D call. The CDR3 reads CASRGLSGYTF. The CDR3 DNA reads TGTGCCAGCAGAGGGCTCTCGGGCTACACCTTC.